Each of the 28 T cell receptor beta chains below was sequenced from the same sample in a study of blood T cell repertoires in COVID-19. Sequenced by immunoSEQ multiplex PCR; TCRdb stores in-frame clones only, minus some. Of some 260,000 clones listed, roughly 90% are singletons. The source material was PBMCs or T cells enriched from blood (not recorded which). These receptors all come from a woman aged 30 to 39 with acute COVID-19.

This rearrangement joins TRBV27 to TRBJ2-2; possible D gene TRBD2, 5 bases. The germline CDR1 and CDR2 sequences are MNHEY and SMNVEV (reference sequence). This CDR3 spans 15 amino acids. Trimming removed 5 bases at V and 3 bases at J, with 13 bases between. The CDR3 DNA reads TGTGCCAGCAGTACGAGGACTTATTACACCGGGGAGCTGTTTTTT. Its protein product is CASSTRTYYTGELFF.

The gene calls are TRBV5-1 and TRBJ1-2; TRBD1 agrees at 9 bases. There are 16 residues in the CDR3. Germline lookup yields CDR1 SGHRS and CDR2 YFSETQ. The ends lost 3 bases at V and 1 base at J; junction bases unmatched: 7. CDR3 residues: CASSSTGGFDNYGYTF. The CDR3 DNA follows: TGCGCCAGCAGCTCGACAGGGGGTTTCGATAACTATGGCTACACCTTC.

This chain joins TRBV27 and TRBJ2-3, with D perhaps TRBD2 (5 bases). This CDR3 contains 17 residues. In germline, CDR1 is MNHEY, CDR2 SMNVEV (reference sequence). The ends were cut back, 3 bases at V and 0 bases at J, with 16 bases in the middle. The CDR3, as DNA: TGTGCCAGCAGTTTGTCCCCCAACAGACTAAGCACAGATACGCAGTATTTT. It encodes CASSLSPNRLSTDTQYF.

This chain uses TRBV19 with TRBJ1-6; TRBD1 aligns across 7 bases. The CDR3 totals 14 residues. V lost 7 bases and J lost 6; bases outside the gene matches: 6. CDR1 and CDR2 from the germline V gene are LNHDA and SQIVND (reference sequence). The chain's CDR3 is CASTPTGFNSPLHF. In nucleotides, the CDR3 is TGTGCCAGTACCCCGACAGGGTTTAATTCACCCCTCCACTTT.

This clone showed up just once. The chain joins TRBV6-5 to TRBJ2-5; D remains ambiguous. The CDR3 totals 15 residues. V gave up 5 bases and J gave up 4 bases, with 17 bases separating them. The germline V gene has CDR1 MNHEY and CDR2 SVGAGI. In DNA form, the CDR3 reads TGTGCCAGCAGTCTCGGTTCCGCGTCGGTAGAGACCCAGTACTTC. Its protein product is CASSLGSASVETQYF.

The chain combines TRBV5-1 with TRBJ1-3; D is undetermined. CDR1 SGHRS and CDR2 YFSETQ come from the germline V gene. CDR3 length equals 15 residues. V dropped 0 bases and J dropped 8 bases, with 15 bases sitting between them. CDR3 loop: CASSLEPESLDTIYF. The CDR3 nucleotides are TGCGCCAGCAGCTTGGAACCGGAGTCCCTTGACACCATATATTTT. Supplemented by reference TRBV5-1 and TRBJ1-3, the full variable domain reads KAGVTQTPRYLIKTRGQQVTLSCSPISGHRSVSWYQQTPGQGLQFLFEYFSETQRNKGNFPGRFSGRQFSNSRSEMNVSTLELGDSALYLCASSLEPESLDTIYFGEGSWLTVV.

In its sample, this clone was seen a few times. The chain has TRBV9 and TRBJ1-3; the D is unclear. Germline V gene lookup returns CDR1 SGDLS and CDR2 YYNGEE. Deletions cut 3 bases from V and 3 bases from J, with 13 bases between. This CDR3 has 15 residues. The CDR3 protein is CASSAVTANGNTIYF. As DNA, the CDR3 is TGTGCCAGCAGCGCGGTAACTGCGAATGGAAACACCATATATTTT.

The V and J genes are TRBV6-5 and TRBJ2-3, with D tentatively TRBD2 (6 bases). CDR3 length equals 13 residues. The V gene's germline CDR1 is MNHEY and CDR2 SVGAGI. V was clipped by 7 bases and J by 1 base, with 9 bases between them. The CDR3 DNA reads TGTGCCAGCATGAAGCGGGGCACAGATACGCAGTATTTT. Residues: CASMKRGTDTQYF.

V and J are TRBV11-2 and TRBJ1-1; D possibly corresponds to TRBD1 (5 bases). Deletions cut 5 bases from V and 7 bases from J, with 11 bases between. This CDR3 contains 12 residues. The germline V gene has CDR1 SGHAT and CDR2 FQNNGV. In DNA form, the CDR3 reads TGTGCCAGCAGCGTAGGCAGGGTTGAAGCTTTCTTT. Its translation is CASSVGRVEAFF.

The chain uses TRBV18 and TRBJ1-4; D possibly corresponds to TRBD1 (5 bases). CDR1 is KGHSH, CDR2 LQKENI, per germline. The CDR3 is 15 residues long. The V end was cut by 1 base, the J end by 5 bases, with 11 bases between. Here the CDR3 DNA reads TGTGCCAGCTCACCACTCTCTGGGGCCAATGAAAAACTGTTTTTT. This encodes CASSPLSGANEKLFF.

CDR3 sequence reads: CASSQDRSLYEQYF. In DNA, the CDR3 is TGCGCCAGCAGCCAAGATCGGTCCCTTTACGAGCAGTACTTC. This chain connects TRBV4-3 to TRBJ2-7; D not certain. Germline CDR1 LGHNA, CDR2 YSLEER. Trimming removed 0 bases at V and 4 bases at J, with 10 bases between. The CDR3 loop spans 14 amino acids.

The chain is built from TRBV5-4 and TRBJ1-1; 7 bases match TRBD1. The junction had 1 base not matched to a gene; V was cut back by 2 bases and J by 0 bases. The CDR3 has 14 amino acids. Germline V gene lookup returns CDR1 SGHNT and CDR2 YYREEE (reference sequence). For the CDR3, the DNA is TGTGCCAGCAGCTTTGGACAGGTGAACACTGAAGCTTTCTTT. Residues: CASSFGQVNTEAFF.

J is TRBJ1-6 and V is TRBV9; no clear D gene. Trimming cost V 0 bases and J 2 bases, with 3 bases left between them. Germline V lookup: CDR1 SGDLS, CDR2 YYNGEE. CDR3 length: 14 amino acids. The chain's CDR3 is CASSVATYNSPLHF. In nucleotides, the CDR3 is TGTGCCAGCAGCGTAGCTACCTATAATTCACCCCTCCACTTT.

V gene TRBV9 combines with J gene TRBJ1-2; D unresolved. Germline CDR1 is SGDLS and CDR2 is YYNGEE. The V end lost 4 bases, the J end lost 5 bases, and 15 bases lay between the germline ends. The CDR3 loop spans 14 amino acids. CDR3 in amino acids: CASSPDGAVYGYTF. CDR3 coding DNA: TGTGCCAGCAGCCCGGATGGAGCGGTTTATGGCTACACCTTC.

The chain couples TRBV29-1 to TRBJ2-5; TRBD2 might be the D (6 bases). Trimming pared 4 bases from V and 4 bases from J, leaving 10 bases between. From germline, CDR1 is SQVTM and CDR2 ANQGSEA. The CDR3 is 12 residues long. CDR3 region: CSVAGGRETQYF. In DNA, the CDR3 is TGCAGCGTTGCTGGGGGGAGAGAGACCCAGTACTTC.

The V call is TRBV28, the J call TRBJ1-4, with D maybe TRBD1 (6 bases). The CDR3 sequence is 15 residues long. Germline CDR1 reads MDHEN; CDR2 reads SYDVKM. The V end lost 3 bases, the J end lost 3 bases, and 11 bases lay between the germline ends. The CDR3, as DNA: TGTGCCAGCAGTTTTGGGGGGGCGGCTAATGAAAAACTGTTTTTT. This sequence encodes CASSFGGAANEKLFF.

The rearrangement joins TRBV19 to TRBJ2-2, with 7 bases matching TRBD1. The V segment lost 5 bases and the J segment 6 bases; nucleotides outside the gene matches: 12. CDR1 is LNHDA and CDR2 is SQIVND in the germline V gene (reference sequence). This CDR3 comprises 16 residues. The CDR3 is CASSPRQGQIPGELFF. CDR3 nucleotides: TGTGCCAGTAGTCCAAGACAGGGACAGATTCCCGGGGAGCTGTTTTTT.

The rearrangement joins TRBV19 to TRBJ1-5; D not resolved. This CDR3 comprises 16 residues. CDR1 and CDR2 from the germline V gene are LNHDA and SQIVND (reference sequence). Trimming removed 0 bases from V and 2 bases from J, with 11 bases in between. CDR3: CASSIDGSLGNQPQHF. The CDR3 DNA reads as TGTGCCAGTAGTATAGACGGGTCATTGGGCAATCAGCCCCAGCATTTT. The entire variable domain, with the rest obtained from reference TRBV19 and TRBJ1-5, is as follows: DGGITQSPKYLFRKEGQNVTLSCEQNLNHDAMYWYRQDPGQGLRLIYYSQIVNDFQKGDIAEGYSVSREKKESFPLTVTSAQKNPTAFYLCASSIDGSLGNQPQHFGDGTRLSIL.

The genes are TRBV19 and TRBJ1-2; D is uncertain. Germline V gives CDR1 LNHDA, CDR2 SQIVND (reference sequence). The CDR3 contains 13 residues. V was shortened by 6 bases and J by 2 bases, with 10 bases between the two germline ends. CDR3 sequence: CASRALGNYGYTF. CDR3 nucleotides: TGTGCCAGTAGAGCGCTAGGCAACTATGGCTACACCTTC.

The chain employs TRBV2 and TRBJ2-7; 9 positions match TRBD1. Losses at the gene ends were 3 bases for V and 5 bases for J; bases not matched to a gene: 5. The CDR3 has 14 amino acids. Germline-derived CDR1 and CDR2 are SNHLY and FYNNEI. Written as DNA, the CDR3 is TGTGCCAGCAGTGATCGGACAGGGGCGAACGAGCAGTACTTC. Translation: CASSDRTGANEQYF.

The rearrangement links TRBV5-1 to TRBJ2-7; 10 bases match TRBD1. The germline V gene encodes CDR1 SGHRS and CDR2 YFSETQ. CDR3 length: 15 amino acids. With 4 bases clipped from V and 4 bases from J, the junction kept 8 bases outside the gene matches. The CDR3 nucleotides are TGCGCCAGCAGCGTGGAGACAGGGGGCAGGTACGAGCAGTACTTC. This translates into CASSVETGGRYEQYF.

This clone has only one observation. The rearrangement uses TRBV7-3 and TRBJ2-1; tentative D call: TRBD2 (6 bases). Trimming removed 5 bases from V and 4 bases from J, with 15 bases in between. Looked up from germline, CDR1 is SGHTA and CDR2 is FQGTGA. This CDR3 has 15 amino acids. CDR3 sequence reads: CASSPGGAGYNEQFF. In DNA form, the CDR3 reads TGTGCCAGCAGCCCCGGTGGGGCGGGATACAATGAGCAGTTCTTC.

V is TRBV30 and J is TRBJ2-5, with 14 bases lining up with TRBD2. The CDR3 has 16 residues. Per germline, CDR1 GTSNPN and CDR2 SVGIG (reference sequence). The ends lost 7 bases at V and 5 bases at J; junction bases unmatched: 12. Here the CDR3 DNA reads TGTGCCTCCTACCCCGGACTAGCGGGGGGAGGGGAGACCCAGTACTTC. It specifies CASYPGLAGGGETQYF. The variable domain in full, completed from reference TRBV30 and TRBJ2-5, reads SQTIHQWPATLVQPVGSPLSLECTVEGTSNPNLYWYRQAAGRGLQLLFYSVGIGQISSEVPQNLSASRPQDRQFILSSKKLLLSDSGFYLCASYPGLAGGGETQYFGPGTRLLVL.

This chain connects TRBV6-5 to TRBJ2-2; 11 bases line up with TRBD2. V shed 10 bases, J shed 2 bases, and the junction held 6 bases outside the gene matches. This CDR3 comprises 15 residues. CDR1 is MNHEY and CDR2 is SVGAGI in the germline V gene. CDR3 bases: TGTGCCACCAACCTAGCGGGGGGAAACACCGGGGAGCTGTTTTTT. Encoded protein: CATNLAGGNTGELFF.

CDR3 DNA: TGTGCCAGCAGTTTAGGCCTAGCGGAGGCCCAAGAGACCCAGTACTTC. The encoded protein is CASSLGLAEAQETQYF. The J gene is TRBJ2-5, the V gene TRBV27, with 7 bases fitting TRBD2. CDR3 size: 16 residues. Losses at the gene ends were 2 bases for V and 1 base for J; bases not matched to a gene: 7. CDR1 MNHEY and CDR2 SMNVEV come from the germline V gene (reference sequence).

This clone was counted a few times. This rearrangement joins TRBV7-3 to TRBJ1-1; perhaps TRBD1 as D (6 bases). CDR1 is SGHTA, CDR2 FQGTGA, per germline. Trimming pared 1 base from V and 4 bases from J, leaving 10 bases between. This CDR3 spans 14 amino acids. CDR3 bases: TGTGCCAGCAGCTTAAAGGGAGGGGGCACTGAAGCTTTCTTT. Amino acids: CASSLKGGGTEAFF.

J is TRBJ2-1 and V is TRBV6-6; 8 bases are shared with TRBD2. V lost 4 bases to trimming and J lost 3 bases; unmatched junction nucleotides: 5. CDR3 length: 15 amino acids. The germline V gene encodes CDR1 MNHNY and CDR2 SVGAGI (reference sequence). CDR3 coding DNA: TGTGCCAGCAGTTCCGGGGGGGGGATCTACAATGAGCAGTTCTTC. It yields the protein CASSSGGGIYNEQFF.

The chain carries TRBV21-1 and TRBJ1-1; the D call in the table, TRBD1, was not verified against the DNA. TRBV21-1 is reported as a pseudogene. This CDR3 contains 18 residues. The CDR3 sequence is CASSSPGTGESMNTEAFF. For the CDR3, the DNA is TGTGCCAGCAGCAGTCCCGGGACAGGGGAGAGTATGAACACTGAAGCTTTCTTT.